The 16 T cell receptor beta chains listed next were all sequenced from one sample in a study of blood T cells in healthy people across ages. For the second PCR, which ran for 7 to 11 cycles, a sample-barcoded 5' primer and a J-beta primer mix were used. TCRdb re-analysed the 5' RACE reads in MiXCR, keeping a single row per CDR3 protein. Here the sample spans about 640,000 distinct CDR3 sequences, around three fifths being singletons. The sequenced material came from blood. All receptors come from a man aged 60 to 69 in good health.

The rearrangement links TRBV20-1 to TRBJ1-2, with D maybe TRBD1 (6 bases). Germline V CDR1 and CDR2: DFQATT, SNEGSKA (reference sequence). Trimming removed 2 bases at V and 4 bases at J, with 20 bases between. CDR3 length: 16 amino acids. In DNA form, the CDR3 reads TGCAGTGCTAGAAGCCTACAGGGTGGAGGTGCCTATGGCTACACCTTC. It yields the protein CSARSLQGGGAYGYTF.

The CDR3 region has the DNA TGTGCCAGCAGCCAACAGGGATGGAAGGCACCCCTCCACTTT. Its translation: CASSQQGWKAPLHF. V usage is TRBV5-6 and J usage is TRBJ1-6, with TRBD1 as a possible D gene (6 bases). The CDR3 is 14 residues long. From germline, CDR1 is SGHDT and CDR2 YYEEEE. The V gene lost 4 bases and the J gene lost 11 bases, with 16 bases spanning the gap.

This chain links TRBV12-3 or TRBV12-4 with TRBJ2-1; D may be TRBD1 or TRBD2 (6 bases each). The CDR3 is 16 amino acids. The V end lost 6 bases, the J end lost 2 bases, and 17 bases lay between the germline ends. The CDR3 DNA is TGTGCCAGCAGACCTAGGGGGGCGGGTACCTACAATGAGCAGTTCTTC. It is translated as CASRPRGAGTYNEQFF.

The rearrangement joins TRBV20-1 to TRBJ2-7, with D perhaps matching TRBD2 (6 bases). With 4 bases removed from V and 2 bases from J, the gap between germline ends came to 21 bases. The CDR3 spans 16 residues. The germline V gene has CDR1 DFQATT and CDR2 SNEGSKA (reference sequence). CDR3 protein: CSAMAYSGGNPYEQYF. The CDR3 bases are TGCAGTGCTATGGCCTACTCAGGAGGGAATCCCTACGAGCAGTACTTC.

This clonotype was seen a few times. CDR3 sequence (DNA): TGTGCCAGCAGCGTAGAGGCAAGCCAAGAGACCCAGTACTTC. Translated: CASSVEASQETQYF. The chain couples TRBV9 to TRBJ2-5; D not certain. The CDR3 covers 14 residues. V was clipped by 0 bases and J by 1 base, with 7 bases between them. Germline CDR1 and CDR2: SGDLS and YYNGEE.

This chain connects TRBV7-9 to TRBJ2-5; D is perhaps TRBD1 (6 bases). Trimming removed 3 bases at V and 2 bases at J, with 13 bases between. This CDR3 spans 15 amino acids. Germline CDR1 SEHNR, CDR2 FQNEAQ (reference sequence). The CDR3 DNA follows: TGTGCCAGCAGCTTCGGTCTAGGGACACAAGAGACCCAGTACTTC. Amino acids: CASSFGLGTQETQYF.

This clonotype was picked up a small number of times. J is TRBJ1-6 and V is TRBV28; D is unresolved. V lost 5 bases and J 7 bases, leaving 9 bases between the germline ends. The CDR3 totals 13 residues. Germline values: CDR1 MDHEN, CDR2 SYDVKM. CDR3 sequence (DNA): TGTGCCAGCAGTGAGCGGCCGAATTCACCCCTCCACTTT. Its protein product is CASSERPNSPLHF.

The chain is built from TRBV20-1 and TRBJ1-1; D uncertain. V was shortened by 3 bases and J by 4 bases, with 12 bases between the two germline ends. Germline V gene data show CDR1 as DFQATT and CDR2 as SNEGSKA (reference sequence). This CDR3 has 13 amino acids. In DNA form, the CDR3 reads TGCAGTGCTAGCCTCCAGGAGGCCACTGAAGCTTTCTTT. Translation: CSASLQEATEAFF.

This clonotype was seen a single time. This chain links TRBV15 with TRBJ1-5, with no clear D. The CDR3 length is 15 residues. V was trimmed by 0 bases and J by 3 bases, leaving 9 bases between them. Per germline, CDR1 LNHNV and CDR2 YYDKDF (reference sequence). The CDR3 sequence: CATSRDDINNQPQHF. CDR3 nucleotides: TGTGCCACCAGCAGAGATGACATCAACAATCAGCCCCAGCATTTT.

A word on this clonotype: Mismatch with germline at one junction end may stem from a read error. The chain couples TRBV2 to TRBJ2-3, with 7 bases fitting TRBD1. This CDR3 comprises 16 residues. Per the germline V gene, CDR1 is SNHLY and CDR2 is FYNNEI. This CDR3 reads CASREVDRISTDTQYF. The CDR3 DNA sequence: TGTGCCAGCAGGGAAGTGGACAGGATTAGCACAGATACGCAGTATTTT. The full variable domain, its missing parts supplied by reference TRBV2 and TRBJ2-3, is EPEVTQTPSHQVTQMGQEVILRCVPISNHLYFYWYRQILGQKVEFLVSFYNNEISEKSEIFDDQFSVERPDGSNFTLKIRSTKLEDSAMYFCASREVDRISTDTQYFGPGTRLTVL.

This clonotype was seen just once. The V and J genes are TRBV20-1 and TRBJ2-3; D call uncertain. Germline V gives CDR1 DFQATT, CDR2 SNEGSKA (reference sequence). This CDR3 contains 15 residues. V lost 0 bases and J lost 0, with 10 bases in between. In DNA, the CDR3 is TGCAGTGCTAGAGATTTGGGCAGGAGCACAGATACGCAGTATTTT. It codes for CSARDLGRSTDTQYF.

This chain uses TRBV5-6 with TRBJ2-5; D call uncertain. Trimming left V 4 bases short and J 11 bases short, with 18 bases between. Germline-derived CDR1 and CDR2 are SGHDT and YYEEEE. This CDR3 has 13 amino acids. This CDR3 reads CASSTGAELAQYF. The CDR3 DNA sequence: TGTGCCAGCAGCACCGGCGCTGAGTTGGCGCAGTACTTC. The full variable domain, rest sourced from reference TRBV5-6 and TRBJ2-5, is DAGVTQSPTHLIKTRGQQVTLRCSPKSGHDTVSWYQQALGQGPQFIFQYYEEEERQRGNFPDRFSGHQFPNYSSELNVNALLLGDSALYLCASSTGAELAQYFGPGTRLLVL.

This clonotype has just one count. The chain employs TRBV5-6 and TRBJ1-6, with D possibly TRBD1 on 5 matching bases. The germline V gene encodes CDR1 SGHDT and CDR2 YYEEEE. Trimming removed 10 bases from V and 6 bases from J, with 14 bases in between. This CDR3 region has 13 residues. The CDR3 sequence is CAPRKGINSPLHF. In DNA form, the CDR3 reads TGTGCCCCCAGGAAGGGGATTAATTCACCCCTCCACTTT. Using reference TRBV5-6 and TRBJ1-6 for the parts outside the CDR3, the full variable domain is DAGVTQSPTHLIKTRGQQVTLRCSPKSGHDTVSWYQQALGQGPQFIFQYYEEEERQRGNFPDRFSGHQFPNYSSELNVNALLLGDSALYLCAPRKGINSPLHFGNGTRLTVT.

This chain joins TRBV7-9 and TRBJ2-3, with TRBD2 identical over 10 bases. The germline gives CDR1 SEHNR, CDR2 FQNEAQ (reference sequence). The CDR3 extends over 16 amino acids. V dropped 5 bases and J dropped 2; count of bases not matched to a gene: 7. CDR3 loop: CASSPGLAHHTDTQYF. The CDR3 DNA is TGTGCCAGCAGCCCGGGACTAGCGCACCACACAGATACGCAGTATTTT.

The rearrangement links TRBV18 to TRBJ1-2, with 7 nucleotides matching TRBD1. The CDR3 is 15 amino acids. Germline V gene lookup returns CDR1 KGHSH and CDR2 LQKENI. V shed 5 bases and J 2 bases; nucleotides not matched to a gene: 8. The CDR3 DNA reads as TGTGCCAGCTCATCTAGTACAGGGGACAACTATGGCTACACCTTC. Translation: CASSSSTGDNYGYTF.

The chain employs TRBV7-2 and TRBJ1-4, with TRBD1 as a possible D gene (5 bases). CDR1 and CDR2 (germline): SGHTA, FQGNSA. The CDR3 runs to 17 residues. The ends were cut back, 1 base at V and 8 bases at J, with 20 bases in the middle. As DNA, the CDR3 is TGTGCCAGCAGCTTAGTCCCGCAGTGGGGGAGCGAAGAAAAACTGTTTTTT. The encoded protein is CASSLVPQWGSEEKLFF.